This TCR beta chain emerged from a study of T-cell memory formation after mild COVID-19. Study background: In these data, TCR clusters were largely donor specific.

TCRdb reprocessed the 5' RACE reads via MiXCR and lists one record per CDR3 protein. The sample consists of roughly 220,000 distinct CDR3 sequences, roughly 10% of them appearing once. This clonotype has just a few counts. Its antigen is as yet unknown. CDR3 length: 12 amino acids. Trimming took off 2 bases at V and 4 bases at J, with 7 bases between the two ends. The germline CDR1 and CDR2 sequences are DFQATT and SNEGSKA (reference sequence). Study-wide results and limits: What remained unconfirmed was the SARS-CoV-2 specificity of second-wave clones peaking on day 37. Balance between CD4 and CD8 was seen in clones contracting day 15 to 85, and a CD4+ lean was seen in later expanders.

Sequencing input: PBMCs or a T cell subset sorted from them (not recorded which). The chain is built from TRBV20-1 and TRBJ2-3; no definite D call. The TCR originated in a man in his late teens or twenties who had mild COVID-19 (a few samples of this study predate the infection). Cell type and time point are not known. Here the CDR3 DNA reads TGCAGTGCTAGATACTGGGCAGATACGCAGTATTTT. Amino acids: CSARYWADTQYF.